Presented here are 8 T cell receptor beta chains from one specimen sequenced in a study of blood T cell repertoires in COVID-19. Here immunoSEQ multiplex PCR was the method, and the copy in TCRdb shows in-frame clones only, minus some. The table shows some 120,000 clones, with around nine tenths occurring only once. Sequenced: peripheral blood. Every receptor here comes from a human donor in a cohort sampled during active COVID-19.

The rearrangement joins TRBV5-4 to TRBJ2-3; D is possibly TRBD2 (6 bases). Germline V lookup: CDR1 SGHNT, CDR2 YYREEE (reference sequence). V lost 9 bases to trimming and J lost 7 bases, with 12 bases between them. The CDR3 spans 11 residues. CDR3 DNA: TGTGCCATCGGGAGCGTGAATACGCAGTATTTT. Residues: CAIGSVNTQYF.

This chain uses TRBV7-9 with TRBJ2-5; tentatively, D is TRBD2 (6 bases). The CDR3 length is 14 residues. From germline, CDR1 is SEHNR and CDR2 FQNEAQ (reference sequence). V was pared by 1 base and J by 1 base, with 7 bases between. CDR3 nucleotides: TGTGCCAGCAGCTTAGGGAGGGGCCAAGAGACCCAGTACTTC. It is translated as CASSLGRGQETQYF.

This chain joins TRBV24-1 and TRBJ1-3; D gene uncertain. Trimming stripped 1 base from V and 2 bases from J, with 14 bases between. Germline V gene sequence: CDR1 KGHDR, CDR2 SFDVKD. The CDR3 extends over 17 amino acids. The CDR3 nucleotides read TGTGCCACCAGTGATTTTCTAAGGACTGGTGCTGGAAACACCATATATTTT. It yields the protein CATSDFLRTGAGNTIYF.

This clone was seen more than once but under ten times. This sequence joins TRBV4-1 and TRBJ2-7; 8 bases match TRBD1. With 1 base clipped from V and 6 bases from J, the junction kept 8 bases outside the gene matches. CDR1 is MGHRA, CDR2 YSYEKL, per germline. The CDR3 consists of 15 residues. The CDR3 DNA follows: TGCGCCAGCAGCCAAGCGCGACAGGGGTTGGGCGAGCAGTACTTC. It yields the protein CASSQARQGLGEQYF.

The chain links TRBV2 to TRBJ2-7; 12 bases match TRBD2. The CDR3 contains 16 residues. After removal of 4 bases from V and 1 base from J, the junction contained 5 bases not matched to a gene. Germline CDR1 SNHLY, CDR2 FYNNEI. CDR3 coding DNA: TGTGCCAGCAGTGCCGTGACTAGCGGGAGTTCCTACGAGCAGTACTTC. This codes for CASSAVTSGSSYEQYF.

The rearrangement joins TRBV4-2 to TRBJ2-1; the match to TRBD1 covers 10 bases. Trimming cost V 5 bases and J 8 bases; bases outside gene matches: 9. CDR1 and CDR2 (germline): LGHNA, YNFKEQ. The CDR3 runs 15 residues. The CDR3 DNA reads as TGTGCCAGCAGCGCCCGGACAGGGGGTAACCATGAGCAGTTCTTC. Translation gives CASSARTGGNHEQFF.

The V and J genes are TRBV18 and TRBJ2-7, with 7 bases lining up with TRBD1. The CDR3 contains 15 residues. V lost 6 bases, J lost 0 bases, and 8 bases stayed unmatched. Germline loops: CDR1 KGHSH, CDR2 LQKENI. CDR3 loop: CASSLGQVNSYEQYF. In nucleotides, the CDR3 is TGTGCCAGCTCCCTAGGACAGGTGAACTCCTACGAGCAGTACTTC.

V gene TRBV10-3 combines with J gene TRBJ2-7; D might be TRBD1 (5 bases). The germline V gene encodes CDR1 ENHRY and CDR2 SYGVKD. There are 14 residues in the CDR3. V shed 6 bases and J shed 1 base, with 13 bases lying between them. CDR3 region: CAISQPRVSYEQYF. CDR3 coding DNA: TGTGCCATCAGCCAGCCCAGGGTTTCCTACGAGCAGTACTTC.